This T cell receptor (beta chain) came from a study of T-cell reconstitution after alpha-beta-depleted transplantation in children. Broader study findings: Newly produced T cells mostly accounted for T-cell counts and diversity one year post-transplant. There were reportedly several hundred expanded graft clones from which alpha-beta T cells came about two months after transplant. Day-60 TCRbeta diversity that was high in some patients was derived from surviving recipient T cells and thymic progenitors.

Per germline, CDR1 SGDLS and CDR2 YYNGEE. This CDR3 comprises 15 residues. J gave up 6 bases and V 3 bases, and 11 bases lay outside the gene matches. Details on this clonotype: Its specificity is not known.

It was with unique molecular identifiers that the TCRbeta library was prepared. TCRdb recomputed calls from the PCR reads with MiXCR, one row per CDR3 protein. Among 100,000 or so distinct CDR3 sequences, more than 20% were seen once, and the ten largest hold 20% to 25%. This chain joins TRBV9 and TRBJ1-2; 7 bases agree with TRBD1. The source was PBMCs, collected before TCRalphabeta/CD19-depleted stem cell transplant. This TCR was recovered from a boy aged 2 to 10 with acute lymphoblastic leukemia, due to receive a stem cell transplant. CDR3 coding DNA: TGTGCCAGCAGCGCGGACTACAGGGGTGGTAATGGCTACACCTTC. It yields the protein CASSADYRGGNGYTF.